This TCR beta chain was retrieved from a study of neurological immune-mediated disorders. This clonotype was counted a few times. Via MiXCR, TCRdb re-called the 5' RACE reads, giving one row per CDR3 protein. The repertoire includes 45,000 to 55,000 distinct CDR3 sequences, about 3.7% of them detected once, and approximately 5.9% sits in the top ten. Sequencing was carried out using PBMCs. This TCR was sampled from a man in his 60s with multiple sclerosis.

Here the CDR3 DNA reads TGTGCCAGCAGTTTGGAGCGACCGTCCTACAATGAGCAGTTCTTC. Translating it yields CASSLERPSYNEQFF. The chain links TRBV12-3 or TRBV12-4 to TRBJ2-1; no firm D call. Trimming took off 3 bases at V and 1 base at J, with 10 bases between the two ends. This CDR3 spans 15 amino acids.